The 25 T cell receptor beta chains below come from one sample, sequenced in a study of regulatory T cells in long-lasting Graves disease. Arm-PCR of CDR3 regions and iRepertoire HTBI primers were used to build TCR beta libraries. TCRdb passed the multiplex PCR reads through MiXCR, listing each CDR3 protein once. The sample lists approximately 230,000 distinct CDR3 sequences, about 18% occurring once. Indicated time point: newly diagnosed GD, antithyroid drugs for less than 3 months. There was RNA extracted from PBMCs, and the TCR library was made from it. Sequenced material: peripheral blood mononuclear cells (PBMCs), taken at new diagnosis, from a patient treated with antithyroid drugs. Source of these receptors: a female donor with Graves disease.

Many counts were recorded for this clonotype. This chain joins TRBV12-3 or TRBV12-4 and TRBJ2-5; 7 bases agree with TRBD2. The ends lost 3 bases at V and 2 bases at J; junction bases unmatched: 9. CDR3 size: 16 residues. The CDR3 region is CASSFGGGGNQETQYF. CDR3 nucleotides: TGTGCCAGCAGTTTTGGGGGGGGAGGGAATCAAGAGACCCAGTACTTC.

This clonotype was counted ten times or more. The chain recombines TRBV2 with TRBJ2-3; 12 nucleotides line up with TRBD2. CDR3 length: 14 amino acids. The germline gives CDR1 SNHLY, CDR2 FYNNEI. V lost 3 bases, J lost 6 bases, and 1 base stayed unmatched. In DNA, the CDR3 is TGTGCCAGCAGTGAGCTAGCGGGGGGGGATACGCAGTATTTT. Encoded protein: CASSELAGGDTQYF.

This clonotype occurred many times. The rearrangement links TRBV28 to TRBJ2-7; the match to TRBD2 covers 8 bases. The CDR3 has 15 residues. Looked up from germline, CDR1 is MDHEN and CDR2 is SYDVKM. Losses at the gene ends were 6 bases for V and 1 base for J; bases not matched to a gene: 8. CDR3 DNA: TGTGCCAGCAGCCTCTTCGGGGGGGTATCCTACGAGCAGTACTTC. Amino acid sequence: CASSLFGGVSYEQYF.

There are many counts of this clonotype. The J gene is TRBJ2-2, the V gene TRBV24-1, with TRBD2 as a possible D gene (5 bases). The CDR3 length is 17 residues. Trimming pared 3 bases from V and 3 bases from J, leaving 16 bases between. CDR1 is KGHDR and CDR2 is SFDVKD in the germline V gene. In nucleotides, the CDR3 is TGTGCCACCAGTGATAACAGACATCCCGGGGACACCGGGGAGCTGTTTTTT. Encoded protein: CATSDNRHPGDTGELFF.

The chain couples TRBV10-2 to TRBJ2-7, with TRBD2 matching over 10 bases. CDR3 length equals 14 residues. The germline gives CDR1 WSHSY, CDR2 SAAADI. Losses at the gene ends were 5 bases for V and 4 bases for J; bases not matched to a gene: 5. The CDR3 DNA is TGCGCCAGCAGTACCCAGCGGGAGGGGTACGAGCAGTACTTC. Its translation is CASSTQREGYEQYF.

This clonotype was recorded at least ten times. The chain uses TRBV20-1 and TRBJ2-3; TRBD2 agrees at 9 bases. The CDR3 loop spans 14 amino acids. Germline assignment: CDR1 DFQATT and CDR2 SNEGSKA (reference sequence). J gave up 1 base and V 3 bases, and 2 bases lay outside the gene matches. CDR3 in amino acids: CSARIAGGTDTQYF. The CDR3 nucleotides read TGCAGTGCTAGGATAGCGGGAGGCACAGATACGCAGTATTTT.

The chain recombines TRBV2 with TRBJ2-7; 7 bases fit TRBD2. This CDR3 is built from 14 residues. Germline V gene lookup returns CDR1 SNHLY and CDR2 FYNNEI. The V gene end was trimmed by 4 bases and the J gene end by 4 bases; junction bases not matched to a gene: 7. The CDR3 protein is CASSVVGGQYEQYF. In nucleotides, the CDR3 is TGTGCCAGCAGTGTCGTGGGAGGGCAGTACGAGCAGTACTTC.

Many counts were recorded for this clonotype. The chain uses TRBV5-1 and TRBJ2-1; no definite D call. Per germline, CDR1 SGHRS and CDR2 YFSETQ. The CDR3 covers 12 residues. The germline V and J ends were trimmed by 2 bases and 4 bases, with 4 bases remaining between them. For the CDR3, the DNA is TGCGCCAGCAGCTTTCGTTACAATGAGCAGTTCTTC. It yields the protein CASSFRYNEQFF.

This clonotype was seen repeatedly, ten times or more. V gene TRBV12-3 or TRBV12-4 combines with J gene TRBJ2-5; 7 bases are shared with TRBD1. The CDR3 runs to 13 residues. The ends lost 6 bases at V and 4 bases at J; junction bases unmatched: 5. CDR3 in amino acids: CASSLGQAETQYF. For the CDR3, the DNA is TGTGCCAGCAGCCTCGGACAGGCAGAGACCCAGTACTTC.

The chain employs TRBV5-5 and TRBJ1-1, with TRBD1 matching over 7 bases. CDR3 length: 14 amino acids. Germline CDR1 and CDR2: SGHKS and YYEKEE (reference sequence). V was pared by 0 bases and J by 6 bases, with 5 bases of the junction left unmatched. CDR3 region: CASSLAEQGPEAFF. The CDR3 DNA sequence: TGTGCCAGCAGCTTGGCTGAACAGGGGCCTGAAGCTTTCTTT.

This clonotype was seen many times. This sequence joins TRBV20-1 and TRBJ2-3; 10 bases are shared with TRBD2. Per the germline V gene, CDR1 is DFQATT and CDR2 is SNEGSKA (reference sequence). The CDR3 consists of 16 residues. Trimming cost V 3 bases and J 1 base; bases outside gene matches: 7. CDR3 sequence (DNA): TGCAGTGCTAGGAGAGGAGCGGGAGGGGGCACAGATACGCAGTATTTT. It codes for CSARRGAGGGTDTQYF.

This clonotype showed up many times. One end of the junction does not line up with germline, which may come from a read error. This chain joins TRBV20-1 and TRBJ2-2; 11 bases align to TRBD2. This CDR3 has 18 amino acids. Per germline, CDR1 DFQATT and CDR2 SNEGSKA (reference sequence). The CDR3, as DNA: TGCAGTGCCTCACAGGGGCTAGCGGGAGGCCGGAACGCCGGGGAGCTGTTTTTT. Residues: CSASQGLAGGRNAGELFF.

In DNA form, the CDR3 reads TGTGCCAGTAGTATGGGCAGGGGTAACTATGGCTACACCTTC. Protein: CASSMGRGNYGYTF. The rearrangement links TRBV19 to TRBJ1-2, with D perhaps matching TRBD1 (6 bases). The CDR3 runs 14 residues. Germline CDR1 reads LNHDA; CDR2 reads SQIVND (reference sequence). The V gene lost 3 bases and the J gene lost 1 base, with 9 bases spanning the gap.

This clonotype was observed many times. The rearrangement joins TRBV6-1 to TRBJ2-5, with TRBD2 as a possible D gene (6 bases). The CDR3 loop spans 14 amino acids. From germline, CDR1 is MNHNS and CDR2 SASEGT. Trimming cost V 5 bases and J 0 bases, with 10 bases left between them. The CDR3 DNA reads TGTGCCAGCAGTCCACGGGAGTACCAAGAGACCCAGTACTTC. It encodes CASSPREYQETQYF.

Many counts were recorded for this clonotype. This chain uses TRBV3-1 with TRBJ2-7; 13 bases are a match to TRBD2. The CDR3 spans 17 residues. V lost 0 bases and J lost 7; bases outside the gene matches: 9. CDR1 and CDR2 from the germline V gene are LGHDT and YNNKEL (reference sequence). Here the CDR3 reads CASSQDGSTSGRVEQYF. CDR3 nucleotides: TGTGCCAGCAGCCAAGACGGATCAACTAGCGGGAGGGTTGAGCAGTACTTC.

Note on this clonotype: This sequence is one base from a far larger clone and is likely a read error. The gene calls are TRBV4-2 and TRBJ1-1; D gene unclear. Germline CDR1 and CDR2: LGHNA and YNFKEQ. The CDR3 spans 15 residues. CDR3 DNA sequence: TGTACCAGCAGCTTAGGTTTTTCGAGGAACACTGAAGCTTTCTTT. Amino acids: CTSSLGFSRNTEAFF.

This clonotype was observed many times. A read error may be the cause here, since a much bigger clone is one base away. The chain links TRBV7-8 to TRBJ2-1; 7 nucleotides agree with TRBD2. The junction had 5 bases not matched to a gene; V was cut back by 2 bases and J by 4 bases. CDR3 size: 15 residues. Germline CDR1 is SGHVS and CDR2 is FQNEAQ. CDR3 amino acids: CASSLQAGPYNEQFF. CDR3 DNA: TGTGCCAGCAGCTTACAAGCGGGGCCTTACAATGAGCAGTTCTTC.

This clonotype was recorded many times. The rearrangement uses TRBV3-1 and TRBJ2-3, with D possibly TRBD1 on 6 matching bases. V lost 5 bases to trimming and J lost 0 bases, with 9 bases between them. This CDR3 region has 14 residues. CDR1 and CDR2 from the germline V gene are LGHDT and YNNKEL (reference sequence). Here the CDR3 reads CASSWTASTDTQYF. CDR3 nucleotides: TGTGCCAGCAGCTGGACAGCTAGCACAGATACGCAGTATTTT.

The CDR3 region is CSARVQGNYNSPLHF. The CDR3 bases are TGCAGTGCTCGAGTTCAGGGTAACTACAATTCACCCCTCCACTTT. The rearrangement joins TRBV20-1 to TRBJ1-6; D is perhaps TRBD1 (5 bases). This CDR3 spans 15 amino acids. Trimming removed 5 bases at V and 7 bases at J, with 18 bases between. Germline values: CDR1 DFQATT, CDR2 SNEGSKA (reference sequence).

This clonotype was observed a few times. Since a much larger clone is just one base distant, this may be a read error. The V gene is TRBV28, the J gene TRBJ1-4; perhaps TRBD1 as D (5 bases). CDR1 is MDHEN, CDR2 SYDVKM, per germline. CDR3 length: 14 amino acids. The V end was cut by 3 bases, the J end by 7 bases, with 12 bases between. CDR3 DNA sequence: TGTGCCAGCAGTTTGACCCAGGGAAGTGAAAAACTGTTTTTT. This sequence encodes CASSLTQGSEKLFF.

There are many counts of this clonotype. The CDR3 protein is CASSSRDRGPSSNYGYTF. Written as DNA, the CDR3 is TGTGCCAGCAGTTCCCGGGACAGGGGGCCCTCCTCTAACTATGGCTACACCTTC. The gene calls are TRBV28 and TRBJ1-2; 12 bases match TRBD1. V lost 4 bases and J lost 0; bases outside the gene matches: 9. Looked up from germline, CDR1 is MDHEN and CDR2 is SYDVKM. CDR3 length: 18 residues.

The table lists this clonotype with a few counts. This chain uses TRBV7-9 with TRBJ1-3, with no clear D. V lost 3 bases to trimming and J lost 7 bases, with 10 bases between them. From germline, CDR1 is SEHNR and CDR2 FQNEAQ (reference sequence). This CDR3 is built from 13 residues. The CDR3 here is CASSLGSFNTIYF. The DNA for the CDR3 is TGTGCCAGCAGCTTGGGATCCTTCAACACCATATATTTT.

This clonotype was seen repeatedly, ten times or more. The chain employs TRBV19 and TRBJ1-2, with a tentative D call TRBD1 (5 bases). The CDR3 has 13 residues. Trimming removed 5 bases at V and 8 bases at J, with 15 bases between. In germline, CDR1 is LNHDA, CDR2 SQIVND (reference sequence). The CDR3 DNA reads as TGTGCCAGTAGTCCGGGGCACCTGGGAGGCTACACCTTC. The encoded protein is CASSPGHLGGYTF.

The CDR3 DNA reads as TGTGCCTGGAGTTTACAGGGGGCGCGGAGGAAACTGTTTTTT. Translating gives CAWSLQGARRKLFF. The chain carries TRBV30 and TRBJ1-4, with 9 bases that match TRBD1. Trimming cost V 2 bases and J 11 bases; bases outside gene matches: 9. The CDR3 consists of 14 residues. Germline V gene lookup returns CDR1 GTSNPN and CDR2 SVGIG (reference sequence).

There are many counts of this clonotype. The V call is TRBV27, the J call TRBJ1-2, with 10 bases aligning to TRBD1. Germline V gene data show CDR1 as MNHEY and CDR2 as SMNVEV (reference sequence). Losses at the gene ends were 4 bases for V and 4 bases for J; bases not matched to a gene: 6. The CDR3 extends over 15 amino acids. As DNA, the CDR3 is TGTGCCAGCAGTTCCTACCGGACAGGGGGCTATGGCTACACCTTC. Its protein product is CASSSYRTGGYGYTF.